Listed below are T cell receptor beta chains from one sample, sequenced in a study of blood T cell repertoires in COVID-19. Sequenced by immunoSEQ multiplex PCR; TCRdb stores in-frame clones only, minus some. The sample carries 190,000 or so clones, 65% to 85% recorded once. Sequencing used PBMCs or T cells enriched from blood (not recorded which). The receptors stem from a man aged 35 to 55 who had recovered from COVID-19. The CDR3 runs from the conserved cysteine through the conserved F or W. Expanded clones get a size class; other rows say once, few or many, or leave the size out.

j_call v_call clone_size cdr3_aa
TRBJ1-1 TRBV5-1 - CASSSEKDYSEAFF
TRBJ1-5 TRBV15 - CATSTITGGAQPQHF
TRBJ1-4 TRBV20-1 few CSASSGNEKLFF
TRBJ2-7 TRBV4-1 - CASSPISGGSIYEQYF
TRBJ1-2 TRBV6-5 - CASSIGGRNYGYTF
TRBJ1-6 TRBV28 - CASRPRQGYNSPLHF
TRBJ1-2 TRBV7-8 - CASSPTGDSYGYTF
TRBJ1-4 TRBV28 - CASRTGTLGEKLFF
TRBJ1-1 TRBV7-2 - CASSFRARMNTEAFF
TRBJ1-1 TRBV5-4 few CASSPGDPRNTEAFF
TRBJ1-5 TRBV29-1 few CSVATGTGNQPQHF
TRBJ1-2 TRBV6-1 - CASSEGRGLSYGYTF
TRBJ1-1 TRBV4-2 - CASSQDPKQRIKRDTEAFF
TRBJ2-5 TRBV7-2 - CASSLVLAGGLGETQYF
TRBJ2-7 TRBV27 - CASSAGTSRYEQYF
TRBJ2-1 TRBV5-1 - CASSLWGENEQFF
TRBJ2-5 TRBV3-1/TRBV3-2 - CASSRRVLQETQYF
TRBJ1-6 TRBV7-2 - CASRRDSANSPLHF
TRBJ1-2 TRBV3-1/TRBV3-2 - CASSPRTFSYGYTF
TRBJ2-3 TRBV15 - CATSRDRLVSGTDTQYF
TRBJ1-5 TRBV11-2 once CASSLAYNQPQHF
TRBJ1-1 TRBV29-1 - CSVVPLGLNTEAFF
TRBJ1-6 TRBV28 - CASSSPGGGRGPLHF